This T cell receptor beta chain derives from a study of shared clonotypes between healthy human individuals. Study overall: Three plates each covered CD4 naive and memory; CD8 naive two, CD8 memory one. General study results and limits: Of the naive CD4 clonotypes, around 4.8% were shared across a handful of donors. Clonotypes shared by all four donors outscored non-shared clonotypes in generation probability. Sampling covered blood only; tissue repertoires likely differ.

J lost 8 bases, V lost 5 bases, and 14 bases had no gene match. Germline V CDR1 and CDR2: SGHRS, YFSETQ. The CDR3 length is 15 residues. On this clone: Its antigen is as yet unknown.

This table comes from immunoSEQ multiplex PCR, and its TCRdb copy is limited to in-frame clones, with some not included. The table includes 1.5 million to 1.9 million clones, around 98% detected once. This chain uses TRBV5-1 with TRBJ2-5, with TRBD2 matching 8 bases. The TCR originated in a man aged 25-40 years in good health. Sequenced input: naive CD4+ T cells sorted from blood. Subset here: CD45RA+ positively selected. CDR3 loop: CASSKAGAVGSTQYF. Here the CDR3 DNA reads TGCGCCAGCAGTAAAGCGGGGGCGGTCGGTAGTACCCAGTACTTC.